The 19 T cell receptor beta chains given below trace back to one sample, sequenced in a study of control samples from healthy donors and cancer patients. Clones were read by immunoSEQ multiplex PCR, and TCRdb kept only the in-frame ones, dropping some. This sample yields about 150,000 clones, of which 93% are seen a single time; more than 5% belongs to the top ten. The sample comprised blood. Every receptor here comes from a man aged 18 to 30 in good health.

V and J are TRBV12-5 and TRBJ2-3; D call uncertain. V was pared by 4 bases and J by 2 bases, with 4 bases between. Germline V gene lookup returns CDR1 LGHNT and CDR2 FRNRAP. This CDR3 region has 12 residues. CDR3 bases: TGTGCTAGTGGTTCAAACACAGATACGCAGTATTTT. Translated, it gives CASGSNTDTQYF.

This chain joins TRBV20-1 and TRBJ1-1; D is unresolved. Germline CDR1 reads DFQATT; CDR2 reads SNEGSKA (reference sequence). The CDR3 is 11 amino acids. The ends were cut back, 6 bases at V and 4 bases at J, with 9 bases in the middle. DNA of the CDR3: TGCAGTGCATCGTGGGGCACTGAAGCTTTCTTT. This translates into CSASWGTEAFF.

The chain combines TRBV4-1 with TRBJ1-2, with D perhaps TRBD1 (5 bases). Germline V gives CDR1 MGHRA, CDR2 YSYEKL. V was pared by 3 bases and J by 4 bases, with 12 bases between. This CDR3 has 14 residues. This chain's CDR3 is CASSHPGGGYGYTF. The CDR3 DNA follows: TGCGCCAGCAGCCATCCAGGCGGGGGCTATGGCTACACCTTC.

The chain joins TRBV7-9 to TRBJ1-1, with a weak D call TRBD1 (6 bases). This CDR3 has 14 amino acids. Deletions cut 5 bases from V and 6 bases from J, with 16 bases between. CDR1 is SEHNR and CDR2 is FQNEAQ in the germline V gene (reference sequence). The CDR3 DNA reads TGTGCCAGCAGCACCCTCGAGGGGGTCTCTGAAGCTTTCTTT. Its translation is CASSTLEGVSEAFF.

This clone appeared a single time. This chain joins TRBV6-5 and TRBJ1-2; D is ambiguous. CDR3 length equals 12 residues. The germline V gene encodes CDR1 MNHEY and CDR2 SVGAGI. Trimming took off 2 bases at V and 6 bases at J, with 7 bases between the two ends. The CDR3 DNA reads TGTGCCAGCAGTTACGGGGAAAATGGCTACACCTTC. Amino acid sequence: CASSYGENGYTF.

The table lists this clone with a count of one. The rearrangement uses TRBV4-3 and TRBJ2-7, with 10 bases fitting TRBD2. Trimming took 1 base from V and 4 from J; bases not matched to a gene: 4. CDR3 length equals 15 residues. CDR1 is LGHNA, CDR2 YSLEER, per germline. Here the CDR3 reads CASSQGASGSYEQYF. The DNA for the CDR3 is TGCGCCAGCAGCCAAGGGGCTAGCGGGAGTTACGAGCAGTACTTC.

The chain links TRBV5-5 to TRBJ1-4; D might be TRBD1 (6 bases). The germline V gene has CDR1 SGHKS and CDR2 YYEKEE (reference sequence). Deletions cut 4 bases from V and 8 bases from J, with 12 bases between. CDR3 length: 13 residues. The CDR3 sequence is CASSGGGAEKLFF. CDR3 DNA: TGTGCCAGCAGCGGCGGGGGGGCAGAAAAACTGTTTTTT.

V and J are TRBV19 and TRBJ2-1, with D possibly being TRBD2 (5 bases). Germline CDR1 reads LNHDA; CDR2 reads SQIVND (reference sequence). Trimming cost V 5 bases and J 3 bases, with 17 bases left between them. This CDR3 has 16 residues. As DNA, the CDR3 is TGTGCCAGTAGTGTCGGTGGGGAGCTGGGCTACAATGAGCAGTTCTTC. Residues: CASSVGGELGYNEQFF.

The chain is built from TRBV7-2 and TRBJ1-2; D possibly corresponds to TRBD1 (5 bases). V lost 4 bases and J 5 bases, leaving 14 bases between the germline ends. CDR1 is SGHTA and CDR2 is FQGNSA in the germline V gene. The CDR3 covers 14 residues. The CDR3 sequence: CASSSGPRGYGYTF. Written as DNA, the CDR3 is TGTGCCAGCAGCTCGGGACCGCGTGGTTATGGCTACACCTTC.

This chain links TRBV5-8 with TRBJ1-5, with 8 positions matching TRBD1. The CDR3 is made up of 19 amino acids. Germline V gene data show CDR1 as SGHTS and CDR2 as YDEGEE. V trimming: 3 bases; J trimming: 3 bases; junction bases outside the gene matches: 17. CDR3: CASSSSGQVKVTHNQPQHF. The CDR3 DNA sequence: TGTGCCAGCAGCTCCTCGGGACAGGTTAAAGTAACTCACAATCAGCCCCAGCATTTT. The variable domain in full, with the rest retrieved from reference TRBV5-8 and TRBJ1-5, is EAGVTQSPTHLIKTRGQQATLRCSPISGHTSVYWYQQALGLGLQFLLWYDEGEERNRGNFPPRFSGRQFPNYSSELNVNALELEDSALYLCASSSSGQVKVTHNQPQHFGDGTRLSIL.

CDR3 protein: CASTGQTLNTGELFF. The CDR3 nucleotides are TGTGCCAGCACTGGGCAAACGTTGAACACCGGGGAGCTGTTTTTT. The rearrangement joins TRBV6-5 to TRBJ2-2; D is unresolved. V lost 7 bases and J 1 base, leaving 13 bases between the germline ends. This CDR3 contains 15 residues. From germline, CDR1 is MNHEY and CDR2 SVGAGI.

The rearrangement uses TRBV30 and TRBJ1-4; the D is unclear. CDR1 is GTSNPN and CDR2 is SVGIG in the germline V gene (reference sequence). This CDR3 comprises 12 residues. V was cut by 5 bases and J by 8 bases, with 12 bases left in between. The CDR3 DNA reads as TGTGCCTGGGGGCCTACAGAAGAAAAACTGTTTTTT. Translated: CAWGPTEEKLFF.

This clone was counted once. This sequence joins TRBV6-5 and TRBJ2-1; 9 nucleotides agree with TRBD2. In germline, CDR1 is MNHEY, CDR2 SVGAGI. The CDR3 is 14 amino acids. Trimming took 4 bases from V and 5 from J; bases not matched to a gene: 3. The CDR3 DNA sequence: TGTGCCAGCAGTTTACTAGCGGGCCACAATGAGCAGTTCTTC. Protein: CASSLLAGHNEQFF.

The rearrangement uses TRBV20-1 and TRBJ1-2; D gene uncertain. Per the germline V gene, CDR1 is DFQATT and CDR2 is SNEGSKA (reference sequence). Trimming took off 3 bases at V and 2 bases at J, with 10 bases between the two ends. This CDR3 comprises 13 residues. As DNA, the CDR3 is TGCAGTGCTAGTATGTCGGGGAACTATGGCTACACCTTC. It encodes CSASMSGNYGYTF.

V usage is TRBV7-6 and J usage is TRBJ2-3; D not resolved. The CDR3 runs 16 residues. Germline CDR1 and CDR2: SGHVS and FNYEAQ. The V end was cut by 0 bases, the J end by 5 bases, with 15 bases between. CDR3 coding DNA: TGTGCCAGCAGCTTAGCGCGGTACCTAGGGTTAGATACGCAGTATTTT. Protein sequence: CASSLARYLGLDTQYF.

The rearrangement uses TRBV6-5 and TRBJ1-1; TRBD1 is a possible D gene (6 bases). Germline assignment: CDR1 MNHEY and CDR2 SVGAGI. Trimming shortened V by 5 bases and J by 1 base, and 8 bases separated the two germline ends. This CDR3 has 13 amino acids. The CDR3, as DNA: TGTGCCAGCAGTCCCAGGGGGAACACTGAAGCTTTCTTT. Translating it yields CASSPRGNTEAFF.

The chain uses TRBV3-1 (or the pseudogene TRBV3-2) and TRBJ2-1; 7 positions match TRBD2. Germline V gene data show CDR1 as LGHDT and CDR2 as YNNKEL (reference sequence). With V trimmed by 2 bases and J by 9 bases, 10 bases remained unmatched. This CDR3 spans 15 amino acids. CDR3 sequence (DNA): TGTGCCAGCAGCCAACCGGCGAGGGAGGGGACTGAGCAGTTCTTC. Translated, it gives CASSQPAREGTEQFF.

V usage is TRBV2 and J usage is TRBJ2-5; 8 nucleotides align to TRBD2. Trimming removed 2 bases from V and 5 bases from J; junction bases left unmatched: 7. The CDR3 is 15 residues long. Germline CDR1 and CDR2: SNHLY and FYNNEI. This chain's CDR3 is CASSELRAGAETQYF. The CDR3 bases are TGTGCCAGCAGTGAACTTAGAGCGGGAGCGGAGACCCAGTACTTC.

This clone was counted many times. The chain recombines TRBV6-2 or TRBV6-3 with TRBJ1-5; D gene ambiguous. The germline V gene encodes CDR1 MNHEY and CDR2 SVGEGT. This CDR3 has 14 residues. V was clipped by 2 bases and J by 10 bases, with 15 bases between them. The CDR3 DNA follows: TGTGCCAGCAGTTACAGGGTCCGGGATGATCCCCAGCATTTT. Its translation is CASSYRVRDDPQHF.